This entry features one T cell receptor beta chain sequence. There is no known antigen for this receptor. The input lacks base qualities; no much larger clone sits a single base away. The data were obtained in a study of blood T cell repertoires in COVID-19 (dated by TCRdb to 2019 to 2021). With regard to the full study: Samples from collaborators originated in the United States, Italy and Spain and spanned both the acute and convalescent phases of COVID-19. Nearly every sample came with metadata listing a de-identified subject ID, COVID-19 status, age in years and sex. The dataset comprised deeply sampled blood TCRbeta repertoires from subjects exposed to, actively infected with, or recovered from COVID-19. The repertoires were released in a freely available public database intended as a resource for research on the immune response to SARS-CoV-2. Where HLA class I and class II types were available, the types were taken from metadata supplied by the sample provider, not from assay-based typing. The samples were drawn from the first 160 participants of the ongoing ImmuneRACE study and from 1,254 subjects provided by 6 global collaborators. The prospective study material was composed of cDNA or gDNA derived from T cells, B-cell-depleted T cells, or PBMCs. Results the study describes overall, beyond this receptor: The quantity of clinical and demographic metadata differed by source and by participant and was supplied without curation.

The immunoSEQ Assay, a bias-controlled multiplex PCR, was used to amplify TCRbeta CDR3 regions from genomic DNA. In the paper's pipeline: Within the assay, amplification of reference gene primers was used to estimate how many nucleated cells each sample contained. To quantify the absolute abundance of each unique TCRbeta CDR3 rearrangement, sequence reads were collapsed and filtered. For each sample, productive Simpson clonality was calculated as the square root of Simpson's diversity index across productive rearrangements. The table comes from immuneACCESS by way of TCRdb, which keeps in-frame sequences with V and J called. Part of the clones is missing from these tables; in studies checked, under half for an unresolved V gene and the rest for unknown reasons. D and trimming come from the DNA, and the V and J calls and clone size come from that table. For this sample the table gives around 300,000 clones, of which roughly 89% were detected only once. Of the sample, approximately 2% is held by the ten largest clones.

Participants in the prospective study were aged about 18 to 95 years, lived in over 20 United States geographic areas, and enrolled through a virtual design. To assign participants to cohorts, the prospective study relied on clinical history that participants themselves reported in a screening survey and a study questionnaire. Recovered participants in ImmuneRACE Cohort 3 were defined by two consecutive negative NP/OP PCR tests, clearance by a healthcare professional, or resolution of symptoms. In the prospective study, mobile phlebotomists collected whole blood, serum and a nasopharyngeal or oropharyngeal swab from each participant. Participants in the prospective study had the option to provide additional blood draws and questionnaires over a roughly 2-month period. Prospective study blood samples were shipped either frozen or at room temperature before DNA extraction. The sequence came from a woman between 55 and 75 years old who had recovered from COVID-19. Sample: PBMCs or T cells enriched from blood (not recorded which).

The CDR3 protein is CASRRTSGGDNEQFF. The nucleotide sequence reads as follows: TGTGCCAGCAGAAGGACTAGCGGGGGGGACAATGAGCAGTTCTTC. This sequence uses TRBV2 and TRBJ2-1, and 15 junctional nucleotides match TRBD2. Counted from cysteine to phenylalanine, this CDR3 has 15 amino acids. Only the CDR3 DNA stays, 45 bases, in frame from base 1. The germline V gene specifies SNHLY as CDR1 and FYNNEI as CDR2. Here V drops 6 bases and J drops 5 bases, and the junction holds 2 bases not matched to any gene.